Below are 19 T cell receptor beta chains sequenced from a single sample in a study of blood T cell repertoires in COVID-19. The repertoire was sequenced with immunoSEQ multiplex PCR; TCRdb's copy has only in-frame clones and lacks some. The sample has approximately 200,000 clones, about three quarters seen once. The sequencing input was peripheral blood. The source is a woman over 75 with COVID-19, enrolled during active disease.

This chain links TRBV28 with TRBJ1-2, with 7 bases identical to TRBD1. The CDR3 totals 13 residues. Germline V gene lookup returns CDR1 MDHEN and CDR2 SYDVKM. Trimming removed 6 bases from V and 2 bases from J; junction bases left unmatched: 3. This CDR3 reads CASRQTGNYGYTF. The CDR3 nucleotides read TGTGCCAGCAGACAGACAGGGAACTATGGCTACACCTTC.

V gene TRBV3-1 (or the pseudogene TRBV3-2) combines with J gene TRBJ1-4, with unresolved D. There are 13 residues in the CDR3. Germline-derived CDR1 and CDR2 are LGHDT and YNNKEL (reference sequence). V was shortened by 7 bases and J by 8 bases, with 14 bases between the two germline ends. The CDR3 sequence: CASKGVVGEKLFF. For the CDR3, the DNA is TGTGCCAGCAAAGGAGTAGTAGGCGAAAAACTGTTTTTT.

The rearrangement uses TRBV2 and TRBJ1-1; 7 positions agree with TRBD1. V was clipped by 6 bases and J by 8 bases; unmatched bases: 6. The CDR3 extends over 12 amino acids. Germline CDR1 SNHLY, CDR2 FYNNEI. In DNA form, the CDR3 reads TGTGCCAGCAGGGGACAGCCCCTAGAAGCTTTCTTT. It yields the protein CASRGQPLEAFF.

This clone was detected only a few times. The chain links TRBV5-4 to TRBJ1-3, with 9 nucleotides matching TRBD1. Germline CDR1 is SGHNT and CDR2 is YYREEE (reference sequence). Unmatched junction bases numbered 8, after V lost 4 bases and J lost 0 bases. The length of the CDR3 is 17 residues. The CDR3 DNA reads TGTGCCAGCAGCCCGAGTGGACAGGGGAGCTCTGGAAACACCATATATTTT. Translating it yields CASSPSGQGSSGNTIYF.

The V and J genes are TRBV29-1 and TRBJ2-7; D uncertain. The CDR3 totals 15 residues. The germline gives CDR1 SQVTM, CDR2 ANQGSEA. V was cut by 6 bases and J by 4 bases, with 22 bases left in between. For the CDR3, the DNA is TGCAGCGTCGAGGTGACCGGATCTAAGAGATACGAGCAGTACTTC. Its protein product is CSVEVTGSKRYEQYF.

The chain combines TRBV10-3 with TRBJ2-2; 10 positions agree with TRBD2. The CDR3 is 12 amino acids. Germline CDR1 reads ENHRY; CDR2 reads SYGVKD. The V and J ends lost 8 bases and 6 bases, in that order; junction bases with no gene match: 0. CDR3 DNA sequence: TGTGCCATCCTAGCGGGGGCCGGGGAGCTGTTTTTT. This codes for CAILAGAGELFF.

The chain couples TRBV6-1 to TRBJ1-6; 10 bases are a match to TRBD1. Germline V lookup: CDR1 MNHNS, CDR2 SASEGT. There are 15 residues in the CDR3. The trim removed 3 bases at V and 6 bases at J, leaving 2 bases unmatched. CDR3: CASSDRQGANSPLHF. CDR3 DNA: TGTGCCAGCAGTGATCGACAGGGGGCTAATTCACCCCTCCACTTT.

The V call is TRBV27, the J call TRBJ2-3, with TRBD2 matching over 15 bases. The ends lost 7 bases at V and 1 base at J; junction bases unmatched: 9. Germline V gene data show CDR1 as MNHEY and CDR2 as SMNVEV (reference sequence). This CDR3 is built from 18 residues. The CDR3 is CASTRTSGGAFGTDTQYF. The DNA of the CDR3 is TGTGCCAGCACCCGGACTAGCGGGGGGGCATTTGGCACAGATACGCAGTATTTT.

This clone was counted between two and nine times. The CDR3: CASSEAGAEGRTDTQYF. The CDR3 DNA follows: TGTGCCAGCAGTGAAGCAGGGGCTGAAGGACGCACAGATACGCAGTATTTT. This chain connects TRBV6-1 to TRBJ2-3, with a tentative D call TRBD1 (5 bases). The CDR3 totals 17 residues. V gave up 0 bases and J gave up 1 base, with 14 bases separating them. Germline lookup yields CDR1 MNHNS and CDR2 SASEGT.

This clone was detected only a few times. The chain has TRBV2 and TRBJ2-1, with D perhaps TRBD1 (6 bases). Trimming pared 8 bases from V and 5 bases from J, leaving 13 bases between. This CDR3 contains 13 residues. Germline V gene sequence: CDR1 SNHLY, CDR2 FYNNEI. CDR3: CASSWGRDNEQFF. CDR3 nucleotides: TGTGCCAGCTCCTGGGGGCGGGACAATGAGCAGTTCTTC.

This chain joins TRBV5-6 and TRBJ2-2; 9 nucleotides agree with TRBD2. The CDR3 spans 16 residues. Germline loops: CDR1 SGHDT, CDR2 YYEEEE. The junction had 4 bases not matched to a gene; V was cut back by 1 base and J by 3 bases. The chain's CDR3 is CASSLRRLADTGELFF. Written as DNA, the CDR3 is TGTGCCAGCAGCTTGCGGAGACTAGCGGACACCGGGGAGCTGTTTTTT.

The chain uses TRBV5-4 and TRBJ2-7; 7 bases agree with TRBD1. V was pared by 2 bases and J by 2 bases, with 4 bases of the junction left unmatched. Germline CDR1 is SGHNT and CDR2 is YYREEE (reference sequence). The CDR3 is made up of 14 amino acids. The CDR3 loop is CASSLRRGTYEQYF. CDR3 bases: TGTGCCAGCAGCTTACGCAGGGGGACCTACGAGCAGTACTTC.

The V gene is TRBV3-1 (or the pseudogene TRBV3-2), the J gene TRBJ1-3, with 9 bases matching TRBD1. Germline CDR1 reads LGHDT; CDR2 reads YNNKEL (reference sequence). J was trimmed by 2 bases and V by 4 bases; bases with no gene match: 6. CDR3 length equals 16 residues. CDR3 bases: TGTGCCAGCAGCCTCACAGGGGGCTATACTGGAAACACCATATATTTT. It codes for CASSLTGGYTGNTIYF.

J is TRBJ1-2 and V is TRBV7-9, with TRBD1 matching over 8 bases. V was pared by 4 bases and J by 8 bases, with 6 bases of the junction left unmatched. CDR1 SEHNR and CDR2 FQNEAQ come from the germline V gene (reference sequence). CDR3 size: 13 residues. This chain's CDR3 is CASSSDRDQGYTF. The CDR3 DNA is TGTGCCAGCAGCTCGGACAGGGACCAGGGCTACACCTTC.

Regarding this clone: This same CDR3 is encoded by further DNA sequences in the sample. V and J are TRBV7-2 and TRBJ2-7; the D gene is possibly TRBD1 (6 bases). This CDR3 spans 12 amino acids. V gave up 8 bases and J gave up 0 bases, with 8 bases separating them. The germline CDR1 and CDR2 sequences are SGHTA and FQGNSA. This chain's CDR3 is CASRDNSYEQYF. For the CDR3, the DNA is TGTGCCAGCCGGGACAACTCCTACGAGCAGTACTTC. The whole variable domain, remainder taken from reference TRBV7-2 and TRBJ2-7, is GAGVSQSPSNKVTEKGKDVELRCDPISGHTALYWYRQSLGQGLEFLIYFQGNSAPDKSGLPSDRFSAERTGGSVSTLTIQRTQQEDSAVYLCASRDNSYEQYFGPGTRLTVT.

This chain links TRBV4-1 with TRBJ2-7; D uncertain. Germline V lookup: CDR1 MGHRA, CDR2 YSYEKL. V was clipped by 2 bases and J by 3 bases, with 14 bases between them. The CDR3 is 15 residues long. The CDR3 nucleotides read TGCGCCAGCAGCCAACTTATTGGGCAGGTCTACGAGCAGTACTTC. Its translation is CASSQLIGQVYEQYF.

The CDR3 DNA reads as TGTGCCACCAGCAGCTTCTCTTTCCGGGACAGGGGAGAGACCCAGTACTTC. It codes for CATSSFSFRDRGETQYF. The V and J genes are TRBV15 and TRBJ2-5; 10 bases are a match to TRBD1. This CDR3 has 17 amino acids. Germline CDR1 reads LNHNV; CDR2 reads YYDKDF (reference sequence). V dropped 3 bases and J dropped 4; count of bases not matched to a gene: 11.

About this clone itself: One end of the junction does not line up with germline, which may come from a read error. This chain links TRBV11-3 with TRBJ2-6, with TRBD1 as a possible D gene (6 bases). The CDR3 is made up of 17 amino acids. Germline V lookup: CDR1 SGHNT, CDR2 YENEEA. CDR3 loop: CASTLGHQGSGANVLTF. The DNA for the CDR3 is TGTGCCAGCACCTTAGGTCATCAGGGGTCTGGGGCCAACGTCCTGACTTTC.

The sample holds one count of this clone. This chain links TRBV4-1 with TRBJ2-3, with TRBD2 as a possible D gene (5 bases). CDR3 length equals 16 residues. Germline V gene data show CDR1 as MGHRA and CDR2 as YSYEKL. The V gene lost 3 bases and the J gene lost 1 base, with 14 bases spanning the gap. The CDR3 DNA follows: TGCGCCAGCAGCCAGGAGGCCCGAGTCGGCACAGATACGCAGTATTTT. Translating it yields CASSQEARVGTDTQYF.